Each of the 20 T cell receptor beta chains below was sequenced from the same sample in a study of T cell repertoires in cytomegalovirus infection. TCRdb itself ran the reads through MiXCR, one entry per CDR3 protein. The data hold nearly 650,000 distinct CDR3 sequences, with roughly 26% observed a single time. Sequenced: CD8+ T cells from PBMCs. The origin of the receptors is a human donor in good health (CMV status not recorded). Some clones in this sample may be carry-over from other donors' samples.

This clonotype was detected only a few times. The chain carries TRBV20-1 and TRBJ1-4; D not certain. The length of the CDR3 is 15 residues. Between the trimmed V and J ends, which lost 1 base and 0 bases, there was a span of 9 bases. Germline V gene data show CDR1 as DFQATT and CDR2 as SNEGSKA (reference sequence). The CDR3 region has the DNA TGCAGTGCTAGAGGACGTGACTCAACTAATGAAAAACTGTTTTTT. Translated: CSARGRDSTNEKLFF.

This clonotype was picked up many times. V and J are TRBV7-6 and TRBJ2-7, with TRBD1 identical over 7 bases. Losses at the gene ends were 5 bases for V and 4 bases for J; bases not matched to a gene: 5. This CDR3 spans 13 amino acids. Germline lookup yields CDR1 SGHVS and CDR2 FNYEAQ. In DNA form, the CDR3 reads TGTGCCAGCAGCGACAGGGTTACATACGAGCAGTACTTC. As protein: CASSDRVTYEQYF.

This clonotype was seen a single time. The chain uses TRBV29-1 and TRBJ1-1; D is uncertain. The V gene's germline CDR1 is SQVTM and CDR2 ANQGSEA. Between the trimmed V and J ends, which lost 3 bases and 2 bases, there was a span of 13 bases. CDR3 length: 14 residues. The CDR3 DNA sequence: TGCAGCGTTGACCCCCTGGGGTTCAACACTGAAGCTTTCTTT. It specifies CSVDPLGFNTEAFF.

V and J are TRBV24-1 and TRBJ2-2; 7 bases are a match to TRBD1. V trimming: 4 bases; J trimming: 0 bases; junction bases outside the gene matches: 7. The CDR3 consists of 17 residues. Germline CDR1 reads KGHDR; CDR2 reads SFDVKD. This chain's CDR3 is CATSDPGTAANTGELFF. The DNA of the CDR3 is TGTGCCACCAGTGACCCCGGGACAGCCGCGAACACCGGGGAGCTGTTTTTT.

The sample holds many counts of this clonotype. CDR3 sequence: CASSFGGGPQETQYF. In DNA, the CDR3 is TGTGCCAGCAGCTTTGGCGGGGGGCCCCAAGAGACCCAGTACTTC. This sequence joins TRBV7-6 and TRBJ2-5, with 8 nucleotides matching TRBD2. Germline V gene lookup returns CDR1 SGHVS and CDR2 FNYEAQ. V gave up 3 bases and J gave up 1 base; unmatched junction bases: 4. The CDR3 has 15 amino acids.

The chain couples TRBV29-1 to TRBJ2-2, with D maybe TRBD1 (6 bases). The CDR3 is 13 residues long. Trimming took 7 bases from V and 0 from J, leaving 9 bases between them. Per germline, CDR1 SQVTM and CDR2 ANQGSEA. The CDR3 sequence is CSGTDPNTGELFF. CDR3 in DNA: TGCAGCGGGACAGATCCGAACACCGGGGAGCTGTTTTTT.

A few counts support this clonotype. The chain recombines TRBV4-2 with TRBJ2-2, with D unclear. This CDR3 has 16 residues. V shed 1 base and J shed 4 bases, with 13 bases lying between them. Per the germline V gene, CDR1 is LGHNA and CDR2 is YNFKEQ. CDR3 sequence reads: CASSQVAQASTGELFF. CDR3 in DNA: TGTGCCAGCAGCCAAGTGGCCCAGGCCTCCACCGGGGAGCTGTTTTTT.

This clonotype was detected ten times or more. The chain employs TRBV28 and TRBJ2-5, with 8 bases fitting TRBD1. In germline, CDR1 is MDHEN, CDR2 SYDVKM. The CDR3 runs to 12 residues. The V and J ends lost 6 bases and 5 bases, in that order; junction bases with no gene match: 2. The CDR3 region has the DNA TGTGCCAGCAGCCAGGGGGCGGAGACCCAGTACTTC. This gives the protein CASSQGAETQYF.

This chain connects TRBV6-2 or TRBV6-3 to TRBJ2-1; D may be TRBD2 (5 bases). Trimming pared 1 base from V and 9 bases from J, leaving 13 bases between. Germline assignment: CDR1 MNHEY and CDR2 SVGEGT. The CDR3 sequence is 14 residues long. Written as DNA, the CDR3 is TGTGCCAGCAGTTACTATGCGGGCAGCGGTGAGCAGTTCTTC. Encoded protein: CASSYYAGSGEQFF.

CDR3 region: CASNHVGGGPYNEQFF. In DNA, the CDR3 is TGTGCCAGCAACCACGTCGGGGGAGGGCCCTACAATGAGCAGTTCTTC. The chain carries TRBV7-6 and TRBJ2-1, with 7 bases identical to TRBD2. Germline loops: CDR1 SGHVS, CDR2 FNYEAQ. The V and J ends lost 7 bases and 2 bases, in that order; junction bases with no gene match: 11. This CDR3 is built from 16 residues.

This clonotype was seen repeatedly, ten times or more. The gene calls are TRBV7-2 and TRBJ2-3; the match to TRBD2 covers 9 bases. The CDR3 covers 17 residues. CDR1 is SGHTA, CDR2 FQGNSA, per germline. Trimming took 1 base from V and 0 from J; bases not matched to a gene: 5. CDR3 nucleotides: TGTGCCAGCAGCTTAGAAGTAGCGGGAGATAGCACAGATACGCAGTATTTT. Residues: CASSLEVAGDSTDTQYF.

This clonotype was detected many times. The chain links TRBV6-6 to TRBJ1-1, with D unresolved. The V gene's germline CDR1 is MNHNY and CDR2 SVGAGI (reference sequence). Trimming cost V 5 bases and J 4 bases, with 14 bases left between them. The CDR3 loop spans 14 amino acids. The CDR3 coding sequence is TGTGCCAGCAGTGGGTTGGATCGGGGCACTGAAGCTTTCTTT. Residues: CASSGLDRGTEAFF.

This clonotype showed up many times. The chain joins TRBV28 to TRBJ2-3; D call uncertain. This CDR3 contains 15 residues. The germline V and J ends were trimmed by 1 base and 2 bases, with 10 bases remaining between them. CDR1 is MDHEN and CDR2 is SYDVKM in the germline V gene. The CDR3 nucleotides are TGTGCCAGCAGTTTATTTTCCCATCTCACAGATACGCAGTATTTT. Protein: CASSLFSHLTDTQYF.

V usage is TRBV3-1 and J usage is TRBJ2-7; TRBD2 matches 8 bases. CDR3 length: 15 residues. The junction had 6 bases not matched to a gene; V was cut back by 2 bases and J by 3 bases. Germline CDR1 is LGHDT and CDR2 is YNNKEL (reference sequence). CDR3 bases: TGTGCCAGCAGCCAACTTATAGCGGGGCTCTACGAGCAGTACTTC. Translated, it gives CASSQLIAGLYEQYF.

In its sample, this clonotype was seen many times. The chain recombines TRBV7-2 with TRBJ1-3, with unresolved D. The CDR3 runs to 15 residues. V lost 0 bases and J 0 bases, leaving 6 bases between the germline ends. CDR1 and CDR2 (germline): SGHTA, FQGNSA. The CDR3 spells CASSLAESSGNTIYF. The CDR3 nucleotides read TGTGCCAGCAGCTTAGCGGAGAGCTCTGGAAACACCATATATTTT.

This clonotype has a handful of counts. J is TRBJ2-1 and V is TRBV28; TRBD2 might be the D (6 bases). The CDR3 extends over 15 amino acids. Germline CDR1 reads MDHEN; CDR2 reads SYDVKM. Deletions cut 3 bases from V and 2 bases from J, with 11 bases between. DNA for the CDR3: TGTGCCAGCAGTTTTCGGAGGGAAGCCTACAATGAGCAGTTCTTC. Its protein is CASSFRREAYNEQFF.

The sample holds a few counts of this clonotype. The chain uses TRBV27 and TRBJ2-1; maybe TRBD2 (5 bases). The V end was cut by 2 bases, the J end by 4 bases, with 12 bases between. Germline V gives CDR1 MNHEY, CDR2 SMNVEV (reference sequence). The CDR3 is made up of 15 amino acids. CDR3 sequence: CASSLRDRIYNEQFF. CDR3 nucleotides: TGTGCCAGCAGTTTACGGGATCGAATATACAATGAGCAGTTCTTC.

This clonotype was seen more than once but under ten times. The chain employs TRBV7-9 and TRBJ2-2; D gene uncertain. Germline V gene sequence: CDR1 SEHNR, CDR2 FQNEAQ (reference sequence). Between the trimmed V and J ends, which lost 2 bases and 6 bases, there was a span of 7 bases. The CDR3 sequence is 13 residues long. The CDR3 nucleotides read TGTGCCAGCAGCTTAAATTCCCCCGGGGAGCTGTTTTTT. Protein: CASSLNSPGELFF.

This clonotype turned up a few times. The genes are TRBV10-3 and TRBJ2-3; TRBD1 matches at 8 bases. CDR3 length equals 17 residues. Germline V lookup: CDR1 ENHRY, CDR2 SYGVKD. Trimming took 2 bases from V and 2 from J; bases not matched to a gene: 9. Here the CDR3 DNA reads TGTGCCATCAGTGAGACATCGGGACAGGATCCCACAGATACGCAGTATTTT. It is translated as CAISETSGQDPTDTQYF.

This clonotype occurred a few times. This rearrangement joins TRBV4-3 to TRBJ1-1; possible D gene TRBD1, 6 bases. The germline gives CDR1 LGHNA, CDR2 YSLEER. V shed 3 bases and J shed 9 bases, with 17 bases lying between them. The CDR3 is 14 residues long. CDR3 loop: CASSQSLGGLQAFF. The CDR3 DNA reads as TGCGCCAGCAGCCAGTCCTTGGGGGGCCTCCAAGCTTTCTTT.